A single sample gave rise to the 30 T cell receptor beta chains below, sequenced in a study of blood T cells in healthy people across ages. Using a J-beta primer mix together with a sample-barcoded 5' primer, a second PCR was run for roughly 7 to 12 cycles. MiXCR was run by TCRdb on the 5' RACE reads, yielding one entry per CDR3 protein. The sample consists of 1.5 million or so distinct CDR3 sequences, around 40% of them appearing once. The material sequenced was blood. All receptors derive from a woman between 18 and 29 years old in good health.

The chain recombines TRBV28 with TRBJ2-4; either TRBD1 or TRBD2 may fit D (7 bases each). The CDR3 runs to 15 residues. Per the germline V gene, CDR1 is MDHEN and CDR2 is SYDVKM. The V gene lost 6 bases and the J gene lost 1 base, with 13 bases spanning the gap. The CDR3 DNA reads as TGTGCCAGCAGGTCAGGGGGGGAGGCCAAAAACATTCAGTACTTC. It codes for CASRSGGEAKNIQYF.

The DNA for the CDR3 is TGTGCCAGCAGTCCGGAGTTCAGGGGGGTCGTCGGCAATCAGCCCCAGCATTTT. It codes for CASSPEFRGVVGNQPQHF. The chain recombines TRBV27 with TRBJ1-5, with 7 bases that match TRBD1. The CDR3 has 18 amino acids. Per germline, CDR1 MNHEY and CDR2 SMNVEV (reference sequence). The V gene end was trimmed by 5 bases and the J gene end by 2 bases; junction bases not matched to a gene: 15.

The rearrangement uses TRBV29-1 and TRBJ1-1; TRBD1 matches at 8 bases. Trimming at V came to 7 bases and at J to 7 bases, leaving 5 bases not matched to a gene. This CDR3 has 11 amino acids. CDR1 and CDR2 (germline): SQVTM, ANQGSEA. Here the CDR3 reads CSGGQGGEAFF. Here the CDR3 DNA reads TGCAGCGGAGGACAGGGCGGTGAAGCTTTCTTT.

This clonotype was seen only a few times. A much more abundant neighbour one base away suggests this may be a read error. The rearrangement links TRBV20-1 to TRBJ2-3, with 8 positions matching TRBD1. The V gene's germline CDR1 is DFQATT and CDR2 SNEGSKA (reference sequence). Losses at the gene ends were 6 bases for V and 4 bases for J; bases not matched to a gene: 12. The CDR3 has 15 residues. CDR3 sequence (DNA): TGCAGTGCGCTGTCGACAGGGGAAGGGGCAGATACGCAGTATTTT. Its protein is CSALSTGEGADTQYF.

The CDR3 is CASSTDREGEQYF. The DNA for the CDR3 is TGTGCCAGCAGCACGGACAGGGAAGGCGAGCAGTACTTC. The rearrangement joins TRBV7-3 to TRBJ2-7; 8 bases are a match to TRBD1. The V segment lost 5 bases and the J segment 6 bases; nucleotides outside the gene matches: 6. CDR1 is SGHTA, CDR2 FQGTGA, per germline. CDR3 length equals 13 residues.

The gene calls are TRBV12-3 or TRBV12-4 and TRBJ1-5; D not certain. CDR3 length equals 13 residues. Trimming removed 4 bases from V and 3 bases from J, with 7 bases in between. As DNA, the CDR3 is TGTGCCAGCAGTTCCGATCTCAATCAGCCCCAGCATTTT. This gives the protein CASSSDLNQPQHF.

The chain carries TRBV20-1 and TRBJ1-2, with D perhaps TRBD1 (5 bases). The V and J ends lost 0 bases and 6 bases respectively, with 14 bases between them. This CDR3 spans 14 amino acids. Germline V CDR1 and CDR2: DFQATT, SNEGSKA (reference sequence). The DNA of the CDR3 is TGCAGTGCTAGAGAACCCCAGGGATCCCATGGCTACACCTTC. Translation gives CSAREPQGSHGYTF.

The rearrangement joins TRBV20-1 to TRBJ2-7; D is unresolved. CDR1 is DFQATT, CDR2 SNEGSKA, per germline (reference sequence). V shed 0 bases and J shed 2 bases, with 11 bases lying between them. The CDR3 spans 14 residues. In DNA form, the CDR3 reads TGCAGTGCTAGAGATGAGGCGCGAACCTACGAGCAGTACTTC. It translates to CSARDEARTYEQYF.

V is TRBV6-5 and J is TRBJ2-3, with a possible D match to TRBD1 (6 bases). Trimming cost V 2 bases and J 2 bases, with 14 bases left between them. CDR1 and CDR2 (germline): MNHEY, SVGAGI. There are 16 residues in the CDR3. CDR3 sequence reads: CASSYGAQGPTDTQYF. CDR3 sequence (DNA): TGTGCCAGCAGTTACGGAGCACAGGGACCCACAGATACGCAGTATTTT.

CDR3 protein: CASSSMTGVLNEQYF. DNA for the CDR3: TGTGCCAGCAGCTCAATGACGGGAGTCCTCAATGAGCAGTACTTC. The chain is built from TRBV11-3 and TRBJ2-5; tentatively, D is TRBD2 (6 bases). The V and J ends lost 4 bases and 11 bases respectively, with 23 bases between them. Germline V CDR1 and CDR2: SGHNT, YENEEA. This CDR3 is 15 amino acids long.

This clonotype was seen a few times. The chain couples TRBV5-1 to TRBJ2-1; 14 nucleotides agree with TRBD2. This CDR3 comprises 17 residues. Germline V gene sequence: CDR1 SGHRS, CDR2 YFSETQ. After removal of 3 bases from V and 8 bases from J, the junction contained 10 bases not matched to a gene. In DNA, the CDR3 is TGCGCCAGCAGCTCTTGGACTAGCGGGGGGTTCGGGGATGAGCAGTTCTTC. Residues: CASSSWTSGGFGDEQFF.

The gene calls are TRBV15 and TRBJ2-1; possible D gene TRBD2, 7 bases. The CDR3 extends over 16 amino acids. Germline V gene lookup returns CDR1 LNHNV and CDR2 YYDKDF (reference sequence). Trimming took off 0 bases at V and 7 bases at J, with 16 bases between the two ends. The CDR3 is CATSRDPKGGGNEQFF. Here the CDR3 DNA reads TGTGCCACCAGCAGAGATCCCAAGGGGGGGGGGAATGAGCAGTTCTTC.

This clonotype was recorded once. The CDR3 DNA is TGTGCCAGCACGCCCAGCCCGAACCGATACAATGAGCAGTACTTC. This translates into CASTPSPNRYNEQYF. The genes are TRBV9 and TRBJ2-5; D is unclear. This CDR3 has 15 amino acids. Germline CDR1 is SGDLS and CDR2 is YYNGEE. V shed 6 bases and J shed 11 bases, with 26 bases lying between them.

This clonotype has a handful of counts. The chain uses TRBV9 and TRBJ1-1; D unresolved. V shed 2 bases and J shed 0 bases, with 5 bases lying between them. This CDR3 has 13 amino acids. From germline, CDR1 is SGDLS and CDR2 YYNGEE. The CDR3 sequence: CASSVWVNTEAFF. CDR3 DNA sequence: TGTGCCAGCAGCGTTTGGGTGAACACTGAAGCTTTCTTT.

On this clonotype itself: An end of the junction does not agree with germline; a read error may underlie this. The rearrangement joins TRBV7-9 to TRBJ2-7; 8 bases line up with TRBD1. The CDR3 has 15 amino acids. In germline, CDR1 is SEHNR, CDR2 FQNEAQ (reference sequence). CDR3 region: CAGSLRDRGIHERYF. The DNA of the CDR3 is TGTGCCGGCAGCTTAAGAGACAGGGGAATCCACGAGCGGTACTTC.

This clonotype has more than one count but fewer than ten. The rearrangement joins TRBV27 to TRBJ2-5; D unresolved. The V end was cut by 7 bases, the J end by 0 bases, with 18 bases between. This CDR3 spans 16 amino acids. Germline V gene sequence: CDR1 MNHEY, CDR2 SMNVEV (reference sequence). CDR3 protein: CASKSSPAEYQETQYF. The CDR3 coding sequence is TGTGCCAGCAAGTCCTCACCGGCGGAATACCAAGAGACCCAGTACTTC.

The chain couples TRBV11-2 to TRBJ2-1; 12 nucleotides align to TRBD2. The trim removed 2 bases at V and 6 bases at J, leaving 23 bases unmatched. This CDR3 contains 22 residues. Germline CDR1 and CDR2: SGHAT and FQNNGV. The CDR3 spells CASSLRGWTSGEINVDRNEQFF. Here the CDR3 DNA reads TGTGCCAGCAGCTTACGAGGGTGGACTAGCGGGGAAATAAACGTTGACCGCAATGAGCAGTTCTTC.

The CDR3 sequence is CSAHVGASNQPQHF. In nucleotides, the CDR3 is TGCAGTGCCCACGTTGGGGCCAGCAATCAGCCCCAGCATTTT. The V call is TRBV20-1, the J call TRBJ1-5, with D possibly TRBD1 on 5 matching bases. The germline CDR1 and CDR2 sequences are DFQATT and SNEGSKA (reference sequence). V was cut by 6 bases and J by 1 base, with 13 bases left in between. CDR3 length: 14 residues.

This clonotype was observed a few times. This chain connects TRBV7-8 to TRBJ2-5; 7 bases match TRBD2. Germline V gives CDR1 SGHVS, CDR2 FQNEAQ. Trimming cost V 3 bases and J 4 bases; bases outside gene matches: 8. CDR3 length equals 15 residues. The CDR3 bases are TGTGCCAGCAGCTTTGGACGGGAGGAATTAGAGACCCAGTACTTC. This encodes CASSFGREELETQYF. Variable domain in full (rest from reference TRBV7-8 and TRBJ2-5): GAGVSQSPRYKVAKRGQDVALRCDPISGHVSLFWYQQALGQGPEFLTYFQNEAQLDKSGLPSDRFFAERPEGSVSTLKIQRTQQEDSAVYLCASSFGREELETQYFGPGTRLLVL.

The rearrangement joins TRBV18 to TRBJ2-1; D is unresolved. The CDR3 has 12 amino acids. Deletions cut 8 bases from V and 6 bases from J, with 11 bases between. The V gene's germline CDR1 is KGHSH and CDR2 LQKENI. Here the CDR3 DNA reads TGTGCCAGCGCCCCGTCAGGCAATGAGCAGTTCTTC. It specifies CASAPSGNEQFF.

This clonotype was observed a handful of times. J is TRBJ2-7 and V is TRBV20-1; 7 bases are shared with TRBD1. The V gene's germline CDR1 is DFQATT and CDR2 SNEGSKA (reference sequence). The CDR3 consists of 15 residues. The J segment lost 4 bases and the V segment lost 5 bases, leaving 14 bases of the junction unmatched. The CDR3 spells CSAARRGGVRYEQYF. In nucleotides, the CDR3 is TGCAGTGCTGCTCGTAGAGGGGGCGTTCGTTACGAGCAGTACTTC.

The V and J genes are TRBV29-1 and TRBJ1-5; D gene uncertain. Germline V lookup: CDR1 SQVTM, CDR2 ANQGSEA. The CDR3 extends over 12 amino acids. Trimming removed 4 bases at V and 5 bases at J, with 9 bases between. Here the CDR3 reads CSVGDTYQPQHF. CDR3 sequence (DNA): TGCAGCGTTGGCGACACATATCAGCCCCAGCATTTT.

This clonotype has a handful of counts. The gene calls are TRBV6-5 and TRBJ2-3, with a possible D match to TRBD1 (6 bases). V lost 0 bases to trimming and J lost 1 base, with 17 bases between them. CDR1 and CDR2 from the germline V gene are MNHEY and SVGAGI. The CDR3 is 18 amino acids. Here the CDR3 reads CASSYSNPQGIGTDTQYF. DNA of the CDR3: TGTGCCAGCAGTTACTCTAATCCGCAGGGGATTGGCACAGATACGCAGTATTTT.

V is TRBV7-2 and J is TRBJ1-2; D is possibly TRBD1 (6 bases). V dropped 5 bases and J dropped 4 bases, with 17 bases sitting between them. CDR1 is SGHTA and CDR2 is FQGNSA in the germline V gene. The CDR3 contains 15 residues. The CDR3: CASSGTLTGPYGYTF. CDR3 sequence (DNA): TGTGCCAGCAGCGGAACTCTGACAGGTCCCTATGGCTACACCTTC.

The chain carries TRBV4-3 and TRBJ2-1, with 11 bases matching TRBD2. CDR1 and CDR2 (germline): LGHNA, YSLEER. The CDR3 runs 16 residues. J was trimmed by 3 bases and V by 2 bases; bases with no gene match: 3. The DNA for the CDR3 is TGCGCCAGCAGCCAACTGGGACTAGCGGACTACAATGAGCAGTTCTTC. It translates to CASSQLGLADYNEQFF.

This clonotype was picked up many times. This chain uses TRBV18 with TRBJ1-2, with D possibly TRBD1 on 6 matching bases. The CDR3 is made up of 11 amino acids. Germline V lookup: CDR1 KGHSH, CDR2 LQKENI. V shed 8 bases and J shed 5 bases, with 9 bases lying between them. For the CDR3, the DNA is TGTGCCAGCAGGGGGTCTTATGGCTACACCTTC. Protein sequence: CASRGSYGYTF.

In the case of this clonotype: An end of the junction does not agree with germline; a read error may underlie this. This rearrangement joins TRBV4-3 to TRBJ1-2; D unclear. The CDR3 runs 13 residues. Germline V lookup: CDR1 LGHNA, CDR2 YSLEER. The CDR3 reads CASSQDLGNGHTF. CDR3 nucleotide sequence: TGCGCCAGCAGCCAAGATCTCGGGAATGGCCACACCTTC.

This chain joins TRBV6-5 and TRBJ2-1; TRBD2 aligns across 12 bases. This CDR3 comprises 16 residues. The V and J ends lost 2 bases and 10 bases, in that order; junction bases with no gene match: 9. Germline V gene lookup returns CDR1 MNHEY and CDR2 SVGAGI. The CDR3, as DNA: TGTGCCAGCAGTTACGACCCCGGGACTAGCGGGTACGAGCAGTTCTTC. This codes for CASSYDPGTSGYEQFF.

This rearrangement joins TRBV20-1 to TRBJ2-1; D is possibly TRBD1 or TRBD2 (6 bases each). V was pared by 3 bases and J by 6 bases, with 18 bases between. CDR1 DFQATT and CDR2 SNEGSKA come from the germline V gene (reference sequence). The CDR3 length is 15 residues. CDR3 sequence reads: CSARGRRGLINEQFF. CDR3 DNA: TGCAGTGCTAGGGGACGCAGGGGACTCATCAATGAGCAGTTCTTC.

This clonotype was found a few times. CDR3 DNA sequence: TGTGCCAGCAGCGGCCCCCGAACCGAGCAGTACTTC. This translates into CASSGPRTEQYF. The chain couples TRBV9 to TRBJ2-7; no reliable D call. This CDR3 is 12 amino acids long. Germline lookup yields CDR1 SGDLS and CDR2 YYNGEE. V was clipped by 3 bases and J by 6 bases, with 10 bases between them.